Below, one T cell receptor (beta chain) is given with its context. Its specificity is unknown. The CDR3 runs to 16 residues. Germline CDR1 and CDR2: SGHTA and FQGNSA. After removal of 3 bases from V and 1 base from J, the junction contained 5 bases not matched to a gene. The PCR employed 60 Vbeta primers together with 13 Jbeta primers. The method was immunoSEQ multiplex PCR; TCRdb's version includes in-frame clones alone and lacks a portion of them. The table records about 52,000 clones, about three quarters of them present only once. The data stem from a study of cytomegalovirus exposure and HLA in healthy donors. Study observations and caveats: In most subjects, TCR beta sequences reportedly gave accurate predictions of HLA-A and HLA-B alleles. In an earlier analysis, most TCR beta V segments were productive about 87% or about 30% of the time. Several V segments, TRBV6-2 and TRBV6-3 among them, could not be told apart and were dropped.

Healthy donors of bone marrow made up the group. Material: PBMCs. The chain links TRBV7-2 to TRBJ1-3; 8 bases are shared with TRBD1. The sequence was obtained from a man younger than 35 in good health and CMV-seronegative. The CDR3 region is CASSFGQGQSGNTIYF. For the CDR3, the DNA is TGTGCCAGCAGCTTCGGACAGGGCCAGTCTGGAAACACCATATATTTT.